This T cell receptor (beta chain) was observed in a study of Ad26.COV2.S vaccination and SARS-CoV-2 variants. Sequencing was performed with immunoSEQ multiplex PCR; in TCRdb, only in-frame clones are kept and a portion is missing. The sample shows fewer than 500,000 clones, approximately 89% of them seen only once. Treatment of the sample: 19 received Ad26.COV2.S at low or high dose, single or two shots; roughly 5 received placebo; per-sample allocation not given. Samples came from day 63 after the first vaccine or placebo injection. The CDR3 totals 16 residues. In germline, CDR1 is LNHNV, CDR2 YYDKDF (reference sequence). V was pared by 1 base and J by 8 bases, with 18 bases between.

The TCR was taken from a person between 18 and 65 years old who received the Ad26.COV2.S COVID-19 vaccine or a placebo. This sequence joins TRBV15 and TRBJ2-1; weak D call: TRBD2 (5 bases). Specimen: peripheral blood, collected in a trial of Ad26.COV2.S vaccine versus placebo. Here the CDR3 reads CATSRGELDLGDEQFF. The CDR3 nucleotides read TGTGCCACCAGCAGAGGAGAACTAGACCTTGGCGATGAGCAGTTCTTC.